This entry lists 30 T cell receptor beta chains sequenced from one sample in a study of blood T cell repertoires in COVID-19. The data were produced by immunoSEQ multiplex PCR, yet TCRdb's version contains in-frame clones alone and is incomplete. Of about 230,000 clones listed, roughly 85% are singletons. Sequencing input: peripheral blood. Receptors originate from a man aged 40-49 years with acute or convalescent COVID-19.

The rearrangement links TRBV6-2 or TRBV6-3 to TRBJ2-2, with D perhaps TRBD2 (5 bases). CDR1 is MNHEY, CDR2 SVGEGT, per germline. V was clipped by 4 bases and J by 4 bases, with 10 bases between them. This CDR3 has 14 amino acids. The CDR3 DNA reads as TGTGCCAGCAGTTTGGACTTCACCACCGGGGAGCTGTTTTTT. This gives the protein CASSLDFTTGELFF.

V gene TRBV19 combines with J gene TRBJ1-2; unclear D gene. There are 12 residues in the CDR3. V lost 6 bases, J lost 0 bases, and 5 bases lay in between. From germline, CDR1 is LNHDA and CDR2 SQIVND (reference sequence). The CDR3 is CASRGPNYGYTF. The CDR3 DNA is TGTGCCAGTAGGGGCCCTAACTATGGCTACACCTTC. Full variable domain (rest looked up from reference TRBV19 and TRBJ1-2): DGGITQSPKYLFRKEGQNVTLSCEQNLNHDAMYWYRQDPGQGLRLIYYSQIVNDFQKGDIAEGYSVSREKKESFPLTVTSAQKNPTAFYLCASRGPNYGYTFGSGTRLTVV.

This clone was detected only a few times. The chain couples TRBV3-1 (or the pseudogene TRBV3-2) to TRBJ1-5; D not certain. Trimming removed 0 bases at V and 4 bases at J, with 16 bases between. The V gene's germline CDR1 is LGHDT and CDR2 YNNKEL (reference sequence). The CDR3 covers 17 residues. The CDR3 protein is CASSQDTLAGLNQPQHF. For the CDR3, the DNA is TGTGCCAGCAGCCAAGATACGCTAGCGGGATTAAATCAGCCCCAGCATTTT.

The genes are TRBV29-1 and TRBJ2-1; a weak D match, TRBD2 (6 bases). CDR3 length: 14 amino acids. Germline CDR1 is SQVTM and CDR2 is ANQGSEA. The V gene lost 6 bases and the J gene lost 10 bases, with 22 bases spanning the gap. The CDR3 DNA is TGCAGCGTGGCCCGGGGGAGCGGGCGATTCGAGCAGTTCTTC. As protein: CSVARGSGRFEQFF.

This CDR3 is CATSELRGEQFF. The CDR3 coding sequence is TGTGCCACCAGTGAGCTAAGGGGTGAGCAGTTCTTC. This chain joins TRBV24-1 and TRBJ2-1; weak D call: TRBD1 (5 bases). The CDR3 is 12 residues long. Trimming removed 4 bases at V and 9 bases at J, with 9 bases between. CDR1 KGHDR and CDR2 SFDVKD come from the germline V gene.

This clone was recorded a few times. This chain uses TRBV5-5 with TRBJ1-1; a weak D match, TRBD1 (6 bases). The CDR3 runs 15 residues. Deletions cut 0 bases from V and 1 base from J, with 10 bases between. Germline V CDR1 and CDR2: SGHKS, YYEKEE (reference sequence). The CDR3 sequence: CASSLGQVGNTEAFF. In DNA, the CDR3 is TGTGCCAGCAGCTTGGGACAGGTCGGGAACACTGAAGCTTTCTTT.

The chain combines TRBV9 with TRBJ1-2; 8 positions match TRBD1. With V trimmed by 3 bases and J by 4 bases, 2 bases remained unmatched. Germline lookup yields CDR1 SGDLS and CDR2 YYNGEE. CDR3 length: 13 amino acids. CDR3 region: CASSEGQGYGYTF. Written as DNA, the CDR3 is TGTGCCAGCAGCGAAGGACAGGGCTATGGCTACACCTTC.

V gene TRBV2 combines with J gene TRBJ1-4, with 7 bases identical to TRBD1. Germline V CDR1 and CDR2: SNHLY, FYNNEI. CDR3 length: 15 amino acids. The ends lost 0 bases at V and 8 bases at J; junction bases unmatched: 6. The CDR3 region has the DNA TGTGCCAGCAGTGAAGCCGATACAGGGGAGGAAAAACTGTTTTTT. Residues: CASSEADTGEEKLFF.

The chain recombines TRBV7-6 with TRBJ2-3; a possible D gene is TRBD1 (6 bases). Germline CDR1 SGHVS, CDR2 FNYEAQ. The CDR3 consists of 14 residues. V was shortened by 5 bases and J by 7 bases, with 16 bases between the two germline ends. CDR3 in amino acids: CASSQEGGRNTQYF. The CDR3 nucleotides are TGTGCCAGCAGCCAAGAAGGGGGACGGAATACGCAGTATTTT.

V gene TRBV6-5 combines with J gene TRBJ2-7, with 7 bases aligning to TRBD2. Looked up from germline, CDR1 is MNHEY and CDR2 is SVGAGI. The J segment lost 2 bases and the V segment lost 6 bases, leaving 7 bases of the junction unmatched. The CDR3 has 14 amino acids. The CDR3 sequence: CASRKDGTTYEQYF. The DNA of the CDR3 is TGTGCCAGCAGAAAGGACGGGACTACCTACGAGCAGTACTTC.

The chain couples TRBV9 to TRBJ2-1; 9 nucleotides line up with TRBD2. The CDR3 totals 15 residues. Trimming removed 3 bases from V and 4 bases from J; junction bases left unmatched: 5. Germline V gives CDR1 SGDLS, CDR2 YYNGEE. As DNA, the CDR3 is TGTGCCAGCAGCGCGGCGGGGGGGCAGTACAATGAGCAGTTCTTC. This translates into CASSAAGGQYNEQFF.

CDR3 nucleotides: TGTGCCAGCAGTCCCTGGGGCCTCCGGGAGCTGTTTTTT. Amino acid sequence: CASSPWGLRELFF. The chain combines TRBV12-3 or TRBV12-4 with TRBJ2-2; tentatively, D is TRBD1 (5 bases). V lost 5 bases to trimming and J lost 9 bases, with 13 bases between them. The length of the CDR3 is 13 residues.

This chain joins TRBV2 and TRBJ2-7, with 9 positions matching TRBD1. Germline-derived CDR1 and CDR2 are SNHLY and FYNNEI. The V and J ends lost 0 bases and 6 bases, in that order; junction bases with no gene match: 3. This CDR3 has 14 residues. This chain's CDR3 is CASSEAGTGSEQYF. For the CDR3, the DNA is TGTGCCAGCAGTGAAGCGGGGACAGGGTCCGAGCAGTACTTC.

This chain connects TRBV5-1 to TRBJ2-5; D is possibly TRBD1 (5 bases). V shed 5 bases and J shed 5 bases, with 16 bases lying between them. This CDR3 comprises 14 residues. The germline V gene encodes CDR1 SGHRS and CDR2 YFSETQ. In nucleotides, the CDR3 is TGCGCCAGCAGACGGCTACAGGATTTGGAGACCCAGTACTTC. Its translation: CASRRLQDLETQYF.

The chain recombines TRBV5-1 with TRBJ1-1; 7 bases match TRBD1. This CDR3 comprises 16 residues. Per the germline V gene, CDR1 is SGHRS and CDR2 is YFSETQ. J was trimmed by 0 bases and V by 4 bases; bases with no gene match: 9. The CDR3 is CASSIDPGQMNTEAFF. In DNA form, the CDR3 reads TGCGCCAGCAGCATAGATCCGGGACAGATGAACACTGAAGCTTTCTTT. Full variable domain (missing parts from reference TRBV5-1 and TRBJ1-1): KAGVTQTPRYLIKTRGQQVTLSCSPISGHRSVSWYQQTPGQGLQFLFEYFSETQRNKGNFPGRFSGRQFSNSRSEMNVSTLELGDSALYLCASSIDPGQMNTEAFFGQGTRLTVV.

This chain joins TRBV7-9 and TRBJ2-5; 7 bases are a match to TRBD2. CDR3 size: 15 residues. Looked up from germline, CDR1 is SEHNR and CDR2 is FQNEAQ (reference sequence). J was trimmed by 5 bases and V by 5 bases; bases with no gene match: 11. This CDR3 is CASSHQSGDGETQYF. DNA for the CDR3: TGTGCCAGCAGCCATCAGAGCGGGGACGGCGAGACCCAGTACTTC.

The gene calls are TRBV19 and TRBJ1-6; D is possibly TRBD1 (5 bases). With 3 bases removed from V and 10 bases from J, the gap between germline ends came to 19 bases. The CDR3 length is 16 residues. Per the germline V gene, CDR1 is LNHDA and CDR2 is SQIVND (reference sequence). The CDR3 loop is CASSISGSDIGSPLHF. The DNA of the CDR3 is TGTGCCAGTAGTATCTCAGGGTCCGACATCGGGTCACCCCTCCACTTT.

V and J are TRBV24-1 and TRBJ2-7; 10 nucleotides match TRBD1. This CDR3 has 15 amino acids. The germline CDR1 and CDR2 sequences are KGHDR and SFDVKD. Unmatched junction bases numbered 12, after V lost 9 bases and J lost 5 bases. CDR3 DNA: TGTGCCACCCCTCAGCCAGGGACAGGGGACGACGAGCAGTACTTC. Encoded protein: CATPQPGTGDDEQYF.

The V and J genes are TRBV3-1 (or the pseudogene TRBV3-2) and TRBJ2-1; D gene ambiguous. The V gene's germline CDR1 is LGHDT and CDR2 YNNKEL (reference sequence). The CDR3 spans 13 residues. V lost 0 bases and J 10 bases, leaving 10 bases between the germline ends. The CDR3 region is CASSQDPTPEQFF. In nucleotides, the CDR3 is TGTGCCAGCAGCCAAGACCCTACCCCGGAGCAGTTCTTC.

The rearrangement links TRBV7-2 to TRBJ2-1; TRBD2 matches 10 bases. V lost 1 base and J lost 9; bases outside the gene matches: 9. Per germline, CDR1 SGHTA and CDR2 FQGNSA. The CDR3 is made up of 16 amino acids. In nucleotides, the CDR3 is TGTGCCAGCAGCTTAGACTCGGGACTAGCGAGGGGTGAGCAGTTCTTC. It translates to CASSLDSGLARGEQFF. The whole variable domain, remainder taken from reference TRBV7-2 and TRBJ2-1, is GAGVSQSPSNKVTEKGKDVELRCDPISGHTALYWYRQSLGQGLEFLIYFQGNSAPDKSGLPSDRFSAERTGGSVSTLTIQRTQQEDSAVYLCASSLDSGLARGEQFFGPGTRLTVL.

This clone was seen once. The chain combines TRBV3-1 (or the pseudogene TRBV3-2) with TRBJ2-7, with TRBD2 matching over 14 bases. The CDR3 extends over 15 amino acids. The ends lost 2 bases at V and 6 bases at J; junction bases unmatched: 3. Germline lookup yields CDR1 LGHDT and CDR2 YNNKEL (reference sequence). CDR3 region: CASSQPGLAGVEQYF. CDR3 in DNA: TGTGCCAGCAGCCAACCGGGACTAGCGGGGGTCGAGCAGTACTTC.

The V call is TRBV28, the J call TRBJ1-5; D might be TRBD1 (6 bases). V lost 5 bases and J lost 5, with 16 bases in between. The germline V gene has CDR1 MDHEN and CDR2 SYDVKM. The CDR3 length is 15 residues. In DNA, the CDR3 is TGTGCCAGCAGTCCCCGCAGGGGACGTTATCAGCCCCAGCATTTT. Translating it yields CASSPRRGRYQPQHF.

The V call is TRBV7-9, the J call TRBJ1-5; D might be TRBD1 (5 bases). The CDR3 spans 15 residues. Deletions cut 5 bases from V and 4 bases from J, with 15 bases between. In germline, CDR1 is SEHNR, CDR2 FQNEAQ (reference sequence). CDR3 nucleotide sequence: TGTGCCAGCAGCGAAATCGGGACTCCGAATCAGCCCCAGCATTTT. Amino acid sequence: CASSEIGTPNQPQHF.

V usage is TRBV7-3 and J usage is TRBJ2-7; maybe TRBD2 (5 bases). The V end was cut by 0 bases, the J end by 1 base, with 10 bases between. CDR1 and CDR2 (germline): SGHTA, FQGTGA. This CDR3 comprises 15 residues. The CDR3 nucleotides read TGTGCCAGCAGCTTAACGGGCGGGCAGTCCTACGAGCAGTACTTC. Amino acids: CASSLTGGQSYEQYF.

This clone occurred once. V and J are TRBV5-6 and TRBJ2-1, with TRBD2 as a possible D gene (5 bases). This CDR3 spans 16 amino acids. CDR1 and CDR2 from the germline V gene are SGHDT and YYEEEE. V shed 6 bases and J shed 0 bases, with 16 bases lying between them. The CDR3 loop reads CASIPGSGSSYNEQFF. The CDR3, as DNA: TGTGCCAGCATCCCGGGAAGCGGTAGCTCCTACAATGAGCAGTTCTTC.

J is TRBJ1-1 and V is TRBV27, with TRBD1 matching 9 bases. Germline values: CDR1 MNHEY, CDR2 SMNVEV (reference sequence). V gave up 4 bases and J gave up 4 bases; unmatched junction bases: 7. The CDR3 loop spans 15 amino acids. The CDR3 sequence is CASSSRDRAGTEAFF. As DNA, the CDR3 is TGTGCCAGCAGTTCCAGGGACAGGGCTGGCACTGAAGCTTTCTTT.

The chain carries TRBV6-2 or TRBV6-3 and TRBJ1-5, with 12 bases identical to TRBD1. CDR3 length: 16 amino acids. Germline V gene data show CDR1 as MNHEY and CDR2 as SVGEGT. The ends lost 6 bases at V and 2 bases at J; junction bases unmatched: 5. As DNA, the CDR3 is TGTGCCAGCAGCTCGGGACAGGGGGCTGGCAATCAGCCCCAGCATTTT. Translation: CASSSGQGAGNQPQHF.

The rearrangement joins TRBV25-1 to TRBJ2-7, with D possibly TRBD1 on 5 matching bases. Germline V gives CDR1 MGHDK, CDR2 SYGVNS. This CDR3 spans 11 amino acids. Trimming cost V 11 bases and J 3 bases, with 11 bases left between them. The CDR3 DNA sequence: TGTGCCCCTAGGCAGGGCTACGAGCAGTACTTC. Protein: CAPRQGYEQYF.

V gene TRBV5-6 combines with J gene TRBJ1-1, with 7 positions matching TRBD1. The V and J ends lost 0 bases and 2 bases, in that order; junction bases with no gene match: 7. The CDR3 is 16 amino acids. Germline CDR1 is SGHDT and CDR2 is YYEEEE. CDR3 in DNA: TGTGCCAGCAGCTTGGCGGCGGCAGGGGGAAACACTGAAGCTTTCTTT. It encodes CASSLAAAGGNTEAFF.

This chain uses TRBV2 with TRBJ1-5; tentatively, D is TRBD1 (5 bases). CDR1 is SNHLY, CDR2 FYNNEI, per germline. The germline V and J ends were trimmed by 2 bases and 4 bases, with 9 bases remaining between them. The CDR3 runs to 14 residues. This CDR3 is CASSESGGNQPQHF. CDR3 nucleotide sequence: TGTGCCAGCAGTGAATCGGGGGGTAATCAGCCCCAGCATTTT.